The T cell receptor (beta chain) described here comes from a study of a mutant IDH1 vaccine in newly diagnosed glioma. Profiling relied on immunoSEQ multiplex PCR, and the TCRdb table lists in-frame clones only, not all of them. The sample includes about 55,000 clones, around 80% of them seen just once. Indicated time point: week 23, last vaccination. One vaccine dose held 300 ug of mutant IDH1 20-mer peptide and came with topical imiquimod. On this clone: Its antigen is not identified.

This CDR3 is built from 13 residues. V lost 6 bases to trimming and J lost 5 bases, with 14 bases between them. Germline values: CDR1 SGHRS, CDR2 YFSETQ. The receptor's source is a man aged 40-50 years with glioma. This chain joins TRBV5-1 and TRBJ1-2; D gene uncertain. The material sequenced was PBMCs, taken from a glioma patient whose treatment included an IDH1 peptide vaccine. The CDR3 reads CASTVDGIYGYTF. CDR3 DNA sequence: TGCGCCAGCACGGTGGACGGGATATATGGCTACACCTTC.